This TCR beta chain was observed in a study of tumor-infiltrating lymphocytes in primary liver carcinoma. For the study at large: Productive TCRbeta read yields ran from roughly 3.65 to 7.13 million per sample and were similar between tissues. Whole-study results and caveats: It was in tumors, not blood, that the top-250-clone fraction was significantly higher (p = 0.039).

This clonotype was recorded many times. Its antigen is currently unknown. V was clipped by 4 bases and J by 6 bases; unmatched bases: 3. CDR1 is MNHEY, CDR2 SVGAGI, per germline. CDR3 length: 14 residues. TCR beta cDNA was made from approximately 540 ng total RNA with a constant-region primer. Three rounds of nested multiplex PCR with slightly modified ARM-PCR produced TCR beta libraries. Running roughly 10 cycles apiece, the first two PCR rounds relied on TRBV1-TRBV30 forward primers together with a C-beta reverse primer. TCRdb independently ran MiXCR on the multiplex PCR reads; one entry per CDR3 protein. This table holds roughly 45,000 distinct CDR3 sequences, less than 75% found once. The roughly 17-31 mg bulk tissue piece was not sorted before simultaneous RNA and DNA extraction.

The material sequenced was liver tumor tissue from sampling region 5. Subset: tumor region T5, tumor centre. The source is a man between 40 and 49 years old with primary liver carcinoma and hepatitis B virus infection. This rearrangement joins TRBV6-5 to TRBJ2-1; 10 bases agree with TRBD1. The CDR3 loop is CASSFGTGVNEQFF. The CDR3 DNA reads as TGTGCCAGCAGTTTCGGGACAGGGGTCAATGAGCAGTTCTTC.